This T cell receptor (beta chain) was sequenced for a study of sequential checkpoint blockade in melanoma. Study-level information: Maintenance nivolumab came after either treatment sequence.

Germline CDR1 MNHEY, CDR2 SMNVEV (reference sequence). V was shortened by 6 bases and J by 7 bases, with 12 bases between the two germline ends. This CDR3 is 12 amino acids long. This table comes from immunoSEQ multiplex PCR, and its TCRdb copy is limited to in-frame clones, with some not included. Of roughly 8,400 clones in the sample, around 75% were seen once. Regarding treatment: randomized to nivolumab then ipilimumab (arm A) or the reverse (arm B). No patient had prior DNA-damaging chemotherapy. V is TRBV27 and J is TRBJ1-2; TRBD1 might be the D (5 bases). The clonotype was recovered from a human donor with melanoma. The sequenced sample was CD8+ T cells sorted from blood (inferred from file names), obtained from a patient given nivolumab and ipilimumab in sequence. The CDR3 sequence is CASSMGGTGYTF. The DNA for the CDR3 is TGTGCCAGCAGCATGGGGGGGACTGGCTACACCTTC.